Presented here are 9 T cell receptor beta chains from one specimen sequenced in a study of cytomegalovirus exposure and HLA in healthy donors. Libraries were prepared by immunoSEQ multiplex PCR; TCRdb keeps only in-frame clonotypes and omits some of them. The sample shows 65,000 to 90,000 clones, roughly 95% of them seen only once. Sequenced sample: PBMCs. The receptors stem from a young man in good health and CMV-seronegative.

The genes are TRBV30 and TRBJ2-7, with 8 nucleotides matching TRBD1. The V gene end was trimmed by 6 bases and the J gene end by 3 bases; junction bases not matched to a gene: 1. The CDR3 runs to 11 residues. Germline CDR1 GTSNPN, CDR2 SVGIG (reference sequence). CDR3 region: CACDRGYEQYF. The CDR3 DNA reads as TGTGCCTGCGACAGGGGCTACGAGCAGTACTTC.

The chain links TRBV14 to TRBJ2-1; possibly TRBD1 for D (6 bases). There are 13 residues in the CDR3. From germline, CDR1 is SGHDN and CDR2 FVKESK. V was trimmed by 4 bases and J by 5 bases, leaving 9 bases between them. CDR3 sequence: CASSRGPNNEQFF. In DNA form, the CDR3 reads TGTGCCAGCAGCCGGGGGCCTAACAATGAGCAGTTCTTC. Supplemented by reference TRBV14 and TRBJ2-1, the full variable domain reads EAGVTQFPSHSVIEKGQTVTLRCDPISGHDNLYWYRRVMGKEIKFLLHFVKESKQDESGMPNNRFLAERTGGTYSTLKVQPAELEDSGVYFCASSRGPNNEQFFGPGTRLTVL.

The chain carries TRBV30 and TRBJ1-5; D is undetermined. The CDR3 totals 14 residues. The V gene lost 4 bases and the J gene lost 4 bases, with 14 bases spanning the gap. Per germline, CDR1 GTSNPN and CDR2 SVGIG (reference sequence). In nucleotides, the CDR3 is TGTGCCTGGAAGGCGGGAAATGTAAATCAGCCCCAGCATTTT. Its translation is CAWKAGNVNQPQHF.

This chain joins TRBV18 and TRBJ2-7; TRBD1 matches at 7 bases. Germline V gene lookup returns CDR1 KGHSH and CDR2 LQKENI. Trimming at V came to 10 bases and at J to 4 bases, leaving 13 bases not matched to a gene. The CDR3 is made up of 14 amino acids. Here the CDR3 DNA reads TGTGCCAACAGACCAACAGGGGACGGGTACGAGCAGTACTTC. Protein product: CANRPTGDGYEQYF.

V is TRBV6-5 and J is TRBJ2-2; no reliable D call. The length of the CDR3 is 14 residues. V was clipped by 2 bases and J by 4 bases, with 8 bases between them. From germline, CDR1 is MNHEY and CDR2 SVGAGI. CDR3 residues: CASSYESSTGELFF. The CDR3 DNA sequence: TGTGCCAGCAGTTACGAGTCGAGCACCGGGGAGCTGTTTTTT.

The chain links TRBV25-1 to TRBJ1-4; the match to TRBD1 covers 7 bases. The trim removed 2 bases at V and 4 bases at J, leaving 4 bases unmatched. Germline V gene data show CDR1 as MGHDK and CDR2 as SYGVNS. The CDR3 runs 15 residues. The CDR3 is CASSEAGQLNEKLFF. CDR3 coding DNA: TGTGCCAGCAGTGAAGCGGGACAGCTTAATGAAAAACTGTTTTTT.

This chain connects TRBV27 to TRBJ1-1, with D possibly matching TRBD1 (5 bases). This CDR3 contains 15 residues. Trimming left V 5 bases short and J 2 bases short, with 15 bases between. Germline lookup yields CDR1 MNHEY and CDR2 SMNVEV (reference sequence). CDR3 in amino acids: CASSPPSGGNTEAFF. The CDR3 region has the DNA TGTGCCAGCAGTCCGCCCTCCGGGGGTAACACTGAAGCTTTCTTT.

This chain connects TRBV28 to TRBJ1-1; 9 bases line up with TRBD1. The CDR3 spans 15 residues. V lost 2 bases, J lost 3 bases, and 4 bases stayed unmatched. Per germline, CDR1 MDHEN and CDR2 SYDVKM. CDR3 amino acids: CASSLHRGPDTEAFF. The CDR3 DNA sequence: TGTGCCAGCAGTTTACACAGGGGGCCGGACACTGAAGCTTTCTTT. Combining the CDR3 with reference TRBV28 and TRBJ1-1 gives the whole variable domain DVKVTQSSRYLVKRTGEKVFLECVQDMDHENMFWYRQDPGLGLRLIYFSYDVKMKEKGDIPEGYSVSREKKERFSLILESASTNQTSMYLCASSLHRGPDTEAFFGQGTRLTVV.

CDR3 protein: CASSGVADTGELFF. The CDR3 nucleotides read TGTGCCAGCAGTGGGGTCGCGGACACCGGGGAGCTGTTTTTT. The V call is TRBV6-1, the J call TRBJ2-2; the D is unclear. The length of the CDR3 is 14 residues. Per germline, CDR1 MNHNS and CDR2 SASEGT. Trimming stripped 4 bases from V and 3 bases from J, with 9 bases between.